The T cell receptor beta chain described here comes from a study of shared clonotypes between healthy human individuals. Study as a whole: Sampling drew on donors who were two women and a few men aged 18 to 49. Regarding the study as a whole: Some clonotypes were shared by all four sorted-subset donors, while others were not shared. The non-shared ones had lower generation probabilities than the shared ones. The sharing of about 5% of naive CD4 clonotypes was seen across a handful of donors.

Concerning this clone: The antigen remains undetermined.

CDR3 length: 11 amino acids. The V gene's germline CDR1 is DFQATT and CDR2 SNEGSKA (reference sequence). Trimming left V 0 bases short and J 10 bases short, with 7 bases between. Authors' data handling: ImmunoSEQ supplied junction-only sequences lacking quality scores, so filtering was different. The table came from immunoSEQ multiplex PCR; TCRdb's copy has only in-frame clones and leaves some out. The V and J calls and clone size are taken from that table; D and trimming were inferred from the DNA. Among about 770,000 clones listed, 55% to 75% were seen once. This sequence was found in a woman aged 25 to 45 in good health. The rearrangement joins TRBV20-1 to TRBJ2-1; D is unresolved. Sequenced sample: memory CD4+ T cells sorted from blood. Subset specified: CD45RA-negative fraction. CDR3: CSARDAKEQFF. In DNA form, the CDR3 reads TGCAGTGCTAGAGACGCAAAAGAGCAGTTCTTC.